This T cell receptor (beta chain) was profiled in a study of response to subunit inactivated influenza vaccine. Study conclusions and caveats: The authors proposed limited new T cell recruitment per seasonal influenza vaccination.

The CDR3 covers 14 residues. Germline assignment: CDR1 GTSNPN and CDR2 SVGIG (reference sequence). J gave up 9 bases and V 2 bases, and 9 bases lay outside the gene matches. TCRdb passed the RT-PCR reads through MiXCR, listing each CDR3 protein once. The table has about 620,000 distinct CDR3 sequences, 11% seen once. As concerns this clonotype: Its antigen remains unidentified.

The sample was also linked to a second study, of T cells expressing NK-cell markers. That source reports: What made the TCR beta cDNA was 5'RACE template switching with UMIs. Researchers got TCR beta repertoires out of sorted CD3+CD56+NKG2C+, CD3+CD56+NKG2C- and CD3+CD56-NKG2C+ T cells. Seven of the eight sequenced donors were HCMV-seropositive; one was seronegative. In four donors, these clonotypes also led the CD3+CD56-NKG2C+ fraction.

The source is a man between 45 and 60 years old who received an inactivated influenza vaccine. Sequenced here: PBMCs from blood, sampled on the day of vaccination. This chain uses TRBV30 with TRBJ2-1; 8 bases map to TRBD2. CDR3 region: CAWSFRRGAGEQFF. The CDR3 region has the DNA TGTGCCTGGAGTTTCCGGCGGGGGGCCGGTGAGCAGTTCTTC. Full variable domain (outside the CDR3, taken from reference TRBV30 and TRBJ2-1): SQTIHQWPATLVQPVGSPLSLECTVEGTSNPNLYWYRQAAGRGLQLLFYSVGIGQISSEVPQNLSASRPQDRQFILSSKKLLLSDSGFYLCAWSFRRGAGEQFFGPGTRLTVL.